The 4 T cell receptor beta chains in this list originate from one sample, sequenced in a study of cytomegalovirus exposure and HLA in healthy donors. Amplification used 60 Vbeta primers and 13 Jbeta primers. TCRdb's copy holds only in-frame clones and misses some; the assay was immunoSEQ multiplex PCR. The table lists roughly 200,000 clones, 65% to 90% of them singletons. The specimen sequenced was PBMCs. These receptors all stem from a woman in her fifties or sixties in good health and CMV-seronegative.

The J gene is TRBJ2-4, the V gene TRBV7-9; perhaps TRBD2 as D (7 bases). The CDR3 sequence is 15 residues long. V dropped 2 bases and J dropped 3 bases, with 11 bases sitting between them. CDR1 is SEHNR and CDR2 is FQNEAQ in the germline V gene (reference sequence). CDR3 loop: CASSLSRGGKNIQYF. The DNA of the CDR3 is TGTGCCAGCAGCTTAAGTAGGGGGGGCAAAAACATTCAGTACTTC.

This chain connects TRBV29-1 to TRBJ2-7; 8 nucleotides align to TRBD2. Germline V gives CDR1 SQVTM, CDR2 ANQGSEA. The CDR3 is made up of 14 amino acids. Trimming took 7 bases from V and 2 from J; bases not matched to a gene: 10. This chain's CDR3 is CSAKPGGDAYEQYF. Written as DNA, the CDR3 is TGCAGCGCCAAACCCGGGGGGGACGCCTACGAGCAGTACTTC.

CDR3 region: CASSLIRAGSYEQYF. CDR3 nucleotides: TGTGCCAGCAGCTTAATCAGGGCTGGATCCTACGAGCAGTACTTC. The chain joins TRBV7-9 to TRBJ2-7; tentative D call: TRBD1 (5 bases). Germline CDR1 reads SEHNR; CDR2 reads FQNEAQ (reference sequence). The germline V and J ends were trimmed by 2 bases and 1 base, with 12 bases remaining between them. CDR3 length: 15 residues.

The chain links TRBV5-1 to TRBJ1-4; a possible D gene is TRBD1 (6 bases). Germline lookup yields CDR1 SGHRS and CDR2 YFSETQ. The CDR3 is 14 amino acids. V was pared by 6 bases and J by 3 bases, with 12 bases between. The DNA for the CDR3 is TGCGCCAGCACCCAAGGGGGTTCTAATGAAAAACTGTTTTTT. Residues: CASTQGGSNEKLFF.